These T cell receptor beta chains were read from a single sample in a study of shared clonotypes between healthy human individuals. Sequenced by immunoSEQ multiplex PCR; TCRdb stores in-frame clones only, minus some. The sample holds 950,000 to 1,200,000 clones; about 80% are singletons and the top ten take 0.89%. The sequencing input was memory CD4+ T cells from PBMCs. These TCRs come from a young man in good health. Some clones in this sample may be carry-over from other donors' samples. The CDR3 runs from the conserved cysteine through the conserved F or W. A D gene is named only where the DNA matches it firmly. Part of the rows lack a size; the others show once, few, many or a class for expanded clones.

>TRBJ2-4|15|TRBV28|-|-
TGTGCCAGCAGTTTATGGGGGGCAGGTGAAAACATTCAGTACTTC
CASSLWGAGENIQYF
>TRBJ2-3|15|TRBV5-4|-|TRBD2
TGTGCCACCCAGCACGGCGGGAGCTTAGAGGATACGCAGTATTTT
CATQHGGSLEDTQYF
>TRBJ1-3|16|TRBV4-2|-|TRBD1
TGTGCCAGCAGCCAAACCCCCGGACAGGGAGGAAACACCATATATTTT
CASSQTPGQGGNTIYF
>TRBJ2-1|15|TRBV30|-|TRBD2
TGTGCCTGGAGTCCTTATCCGGGACTAGCGGGAGAGCAGTTCTTC
CAWSPYPGLAGEQFF
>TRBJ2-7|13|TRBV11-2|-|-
TGTGCCAGCAGCTTTCGGACTTCCGGCGAGCAGTACTTC
CASSFRTSGEQYF
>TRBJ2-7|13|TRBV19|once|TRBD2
TGTGCCAGCCGGGACAAGAACTTCCCGGGGGGGGACTTC
CASRDKNFPGGDF
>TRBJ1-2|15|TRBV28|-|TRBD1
TGTGCCAGCAGTTTACCTACACAGGGGAACTATGGCTACACCTTC
CASSLPTQGNYGYTF
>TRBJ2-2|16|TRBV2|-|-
TGTGCCAGCAGCTCCCAGGGGGGAAAGAACACCGGGGAGCTGTTTTTT
CASSSQGGKNTGELFF
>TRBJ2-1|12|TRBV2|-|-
TGTGCCAGCAGTGTGCGGGGTAATGAGCAGTTCTTC
CASSVRGNEQFF
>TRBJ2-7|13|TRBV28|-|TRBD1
TGTGCCAGCAGACAGACAGGGCCCTACGAGCAGTACTTC
CASRQTGPYEQYF
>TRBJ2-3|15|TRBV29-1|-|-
TGCAGCGTTGGGATTCTTGGAGGAATGGCAGATACGCAGTATTTT
CSVGILGGMADTQYF
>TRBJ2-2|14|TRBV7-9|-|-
TGTGCCAGCAGCTACCGGGGTCACACCGGGGAGCTGTTTTTT
CASSYRGHTGELFF
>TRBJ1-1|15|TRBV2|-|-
TGTGCCAGCTACGGCCCGGGGGGTGTTAACACTGAAGCTTTCTTT
CASYGPGGVNTEAFF
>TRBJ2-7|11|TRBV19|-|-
TGTGCCAGTAGGGCAGGGGAGTTTCAGTACTTC
CASRAGEFQYF
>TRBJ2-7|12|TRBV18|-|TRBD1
TGTGCCAGCTCTCGACAGGGTTACGAGCAGTACTTC
CASSRQGYEQYF
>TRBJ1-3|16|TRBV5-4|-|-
TGTGCCAGCAGCTTGACTGCGGGTCAGTCTGGAAACACCATATATTTT
CASSLTAGQSGNTIYF
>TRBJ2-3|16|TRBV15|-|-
TGTGCCACCAGCAGAGTAGCCAGTCCTAGCACAGATACGCAGTATTTT
CATSRVASPSTDTQYF
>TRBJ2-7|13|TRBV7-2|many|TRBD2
TGTGCCAGCAGTTCTCGGGAGGAGGGCGAGCAGTACTTC
CASSSREEGEQYF
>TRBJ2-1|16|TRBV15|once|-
TGTGCCACCAGCAGAGACACCTTACTAGCAGTCAATGAGCAGTTCTTC
CATSRDTLLAVNEQFF
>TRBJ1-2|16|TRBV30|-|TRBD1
TGTGCCTGGACCTTCATCAGTACCGGGACAGGGGACGGCTACACCTTC
CAWTFISTGTGDGYTF
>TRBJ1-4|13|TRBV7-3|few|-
TGTGCCAGCAGCCTGACGGGGTTCGAAAAACTGTTTTTT
CASSLTGFEKLFF
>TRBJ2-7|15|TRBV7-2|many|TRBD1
TGTGCCAGCAGCCCGCGCGGGACAGGGAGGGACGAGCAGTACTTC
CASSPRGTGRDEQYF
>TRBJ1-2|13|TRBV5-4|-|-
TGTGCCAGCAGCTTGGCCGGAAACTATGGCTACACCTTC
CASSLAGNYGYTF
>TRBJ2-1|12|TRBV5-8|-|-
TGTGCCAGCAGCCCAGAAGCGGGCCCGCAGTTCTTC
CASSPEAGPQFF
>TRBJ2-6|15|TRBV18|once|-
TGTGCCAGCTCACCCCTAGGGGGTGGGGCCAACGTCCTGACTTTC
CASSPLGGGANVLTF
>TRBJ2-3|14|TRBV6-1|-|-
TGTGCCAGCCCACCCCCGGGAGTCACAGATACGCAGTATTTT
CASPPPGVTDTQYF
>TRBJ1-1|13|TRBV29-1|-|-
TGCAGCGTTGACCCAGGGCTTAACACTGAAGCTTTCTTT
CSVDPGLNTEAFF
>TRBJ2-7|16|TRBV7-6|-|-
TGTGCCAGCAGCCCGACAGGGGCAGCGGGAGTGGCCGAGCAGTACTTC
CASSPTGAAGVAEQYF
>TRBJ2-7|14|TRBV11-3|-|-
TGTGCCAGCAGCTTTGAGGGCAACTCCTACGAGCAGTACTTC
CASSFEGNSYEQYF
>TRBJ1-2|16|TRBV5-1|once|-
TGCGCCAGCAGCTTGGAGGGCGGAGTTGCTAACTATGGCTACACCTTC
CASSLEGGVANYGYTF
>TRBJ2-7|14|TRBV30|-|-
TGTGCCTGGAAAACGAGATCCCTTATCTACGAGCAGTACTTC
CAWKTRSLIYEQYF
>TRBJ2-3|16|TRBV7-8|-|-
TGTGCCAGCAGCTTAGATCAGGGGCGATCAACAGATACGCAGTATTTT
CASSLDQGRSTDTQYF
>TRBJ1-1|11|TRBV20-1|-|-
TGCAGTGCTATAAAAGCGACTGAAGCTTTCTTT
CSAIKATEAFF
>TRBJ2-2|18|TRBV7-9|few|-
TGTGCCAGCAGCTTAGGATCATACAGGGTGAGGAACACCGGGGAGCTGTTTTTT
CASSLGSYRVRNTGELFF
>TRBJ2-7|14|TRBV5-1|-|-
TGCGCCAGCAGCTTTCAGGGGCGCGGACACGAGCAGTACTTC
CASSFQGRGHEQYF
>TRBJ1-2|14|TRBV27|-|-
TGTGCCAGCAGTTTAGGGCAGGGAATTGGCGGCTACACCTTC
CASSLGQGIGGYTF
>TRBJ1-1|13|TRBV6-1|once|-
TGTGCCAGCAGTGAGCAACCGAACACTGAAGCTTTCTTT
CASSEQPNTEAFF
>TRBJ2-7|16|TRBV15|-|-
TGTGCCACCAGCAGAATAAGATCTAGCGTGAACTACGAGCAGTACTTC
CATSRIRSSVNYEQYF
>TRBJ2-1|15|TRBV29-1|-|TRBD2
TGCAGCGTTGGAGGTACTAGCGACAGATACAATGAGCAGTTCTTC
CSVGGTSDRYNEQFF
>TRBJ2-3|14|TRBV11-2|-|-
TGTGCCAGCAGCTTAGTTCGGGACACAGATACGCAGTATTTT
CASSLVRDTDTQYF
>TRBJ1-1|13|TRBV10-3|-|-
TGTGCCATCACCGTGGACAGAAACACTGAAGCTTTCTTT
CAITVDRNTEAFF
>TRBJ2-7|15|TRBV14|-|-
TGTGCCAGCAGCCACCGACTTCAAAAAACGGGCGAGCAGTACTTC
CASSHRLQKTGEQYF
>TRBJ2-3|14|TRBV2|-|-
TGTGCCAGCAGTGACGCCGGGGGCACAGATACGCAGTATTTT
CASSDAGGTDTQYF
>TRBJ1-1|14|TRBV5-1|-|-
TGCGCCAGCAGCTCGGATAATCAGGGAATTGAAGCTTTCTTT
CASSSDNQGIEAFF
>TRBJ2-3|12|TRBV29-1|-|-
TGCAGCGTCCCGCTCAATCCTGATACGCAGTATTTT
CSVPLNPDTQYF
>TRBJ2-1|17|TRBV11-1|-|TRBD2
TGTGCCAGCAGCTTAGGGTCCCGACTAGCGGGAGACAATGAGCAGTTCTTC
CASSLGSRLAGDNEQFF
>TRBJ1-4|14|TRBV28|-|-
TGTGCCAGTCGGCAGGGTGGGACTAATGAAAAACTGTTTTTT
CASRQGGTNEKLFF
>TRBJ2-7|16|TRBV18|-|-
TGTGCCAGCTCCCCTCAGGGATTCCCTAGCTCCTACGAGCAGTACTTC
CASSPQGFPSSYEQYF
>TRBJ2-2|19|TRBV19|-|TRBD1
TGTGCCAGTCTGAAAAATAGTCTCGGGACAGGGGCGAACACCGGGGAGCTGTTTTTT
CASLKNSLGTGANTGELFF
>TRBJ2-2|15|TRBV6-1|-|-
TGTGCCAGCAGGACGCCTAGGGGAGGACCCGGGGAGCTGTTTTTT
CASRTPRGGPGELFF
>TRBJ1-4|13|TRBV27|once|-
TGTGCCAGCAGGCGGCAGGGATCTGAAAAACTGTTTTTT
CASRRQGSEKLFF
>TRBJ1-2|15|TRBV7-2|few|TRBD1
TGTGCCAGCAGCTTTGGGGACAGGGGGCACTATGGCTACACCTTC
CASSFGDRGHYGYTF
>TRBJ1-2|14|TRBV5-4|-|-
TGTGCCAGCAGCCATCCGGCTTCGCCTGATGGCTACACCTTC
CASSHPASPDGYTF
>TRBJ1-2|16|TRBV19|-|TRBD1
TGTGCCAGTAGGACAGGGGGCAAGGGAGCTAACTATGGCTACACCTTC
CASRTGGKGANYGYTF
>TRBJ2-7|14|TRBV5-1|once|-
TGCGCCAGCAGCTTGACTGGAACCTCCTACGAGCAGTACTTC
CASSLTGTSYEQYF
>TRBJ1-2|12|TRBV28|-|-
TGTGCCAGCAGTCAGCGGGGCTATGGCTACACCTTC
CASSQRGYGYTF
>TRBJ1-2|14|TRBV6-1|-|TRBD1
TGTGCCAGCAGTACCCAAGTTATGGTGGACAGGGGGAACTTC
CASSTQVMVDRGNF
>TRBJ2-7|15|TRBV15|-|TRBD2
TGTGCCACCAGCCGGGGACTAGCGGGTGCGTACGAGCAGTACTTC
CATSRGLAGAYEQYF
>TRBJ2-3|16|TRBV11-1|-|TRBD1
TGTGCCAGCAGCTTAGAGACAGGGGATCTTCAGGATACGCAGTATTTT
CASSLETGDLQDTQYF